Ten or more counts support the clone carrying this T cell receptor (beta chain). It was unsorted whole blood that yielded blood RNA, and germline DNA was also extracted. The sample is drawn from a study of tumor-infiltrating lymphocytes in primary liver carcinoma. Study details: Resection treated the patients' primary liver carcinoma. Ages ranged from 30 to 69, with HCC or mixed HCC-cholangiocarcinoma.

With approximately 470 ng total RNA as template and a constant-region primer, TCR beta cDNA was made. Modified slightly, ARM-PCR produced TCR beta libraries over three nested multiplex PCR rounds. The first two PCR rounds, nine to ten cycles each, used TRBV1-TRBV30 forward primers and a C-beta reverse primer. TCRdb ran MiXCR on the multiplex PCR reads and lists one entry per CDR3 protein. This sample carries 250,000 to 350,000 distinct CDR3 sequences, about three fifths of them seen once, and the ten largest clones take approximately 15%. V shed 1 base and J shed 2 bases, with 22 bases lying between them. Germline V gene data show CDR1 as SGHAT and CDR2 as FQNNGV. The CDR3 consists of 19 residues.

The V and J genes are TRBV11-2 and TRBJ2-3; TRBD2 is a possible D gene (6 bases). Sequences were obtained from peripheral blood. The sequence was collected from a woman aged 25 to 39 with primary liver carcinoma and hepatitis B virus infection. The CDR3, as DNA: TGTGCCAGCAGCTTAGGCGAGCGATACGGGGTAGCGGACACAGATACGCAGTATTTT. This encodes CASSLGERYGVADTDTQYF.